These 8 T cell receptor beta chains share one sample of origin, sequenced in a study of cytomegalovirus exposure and HLA in healthy donors. The PCR used 60 Vbeta and 13 Jbeta primers. Measured with immunoSEQ multiplex PCR; TCRdb has only the in-frame clones, and not every one. The table lists over 100,000 clones, about 83% of them singletons. The sample taken for sequencing was PBMCs. The receptors derive from a female donor in good health and CMV-seronegative.

This rearrangement joins TRBV9 to TRBJ2-3; D unresolved. From germline, CDR1 is SGDLS and CDR2 YYNGEE. V lost 2 bases and J lost 4, with 8 bases in between. The CDR3 is 13 residues long. CDR3 sequence reads: CASSVQVADTQYF. The CDR3 nucleotides read TGTGCCAGCAGCGTTCAAGTAGCAGATACGCAGTATTTT. Together with reference TRBV9 and TRBJ2-3, the CDR3 gives the full variable domain: DSGVTQTPKHLITATGQRVTLRCSPRSGDLSVYWYQQSLDQGLQFLIQYYNGEERAKGNILERFSAQQFPDLHSELNLSSLELGDSALYFCASSVQVADTQYFGPGTRLTVL.

The CDR3, as DNA: TGTGCCAGTAGTATAACGACGGGACAGGGAAATTCACCCCTCCACTTT. It translates to CASSITTGQGNSPLHF. This chain joins TRBV19 and TRBJ1-6; 9 bases are shared with TRBD1. The germline CDR1 and CDR2 sequences are LNHDA and SQIVND (reference sequence). This CDR3 comprises 16 residues. Trimming removed 2 bases from V and 7 bases from J; junction bases left unmatched: 6.

This sequence joins TRBV5-4 and TRBJ1-4; D might be TRBD1 (5 bases). Germline V gene lookup returns CDR1 SGHNT and CDR2 YYREEE (reference sequence). This CDR3 is built from 14 residues. The ends were cut back, 7 bases at V and 5 bases at J, with 15 bases in the middle. Here the CDR3 DNA reads TGTGCCAGCGGGGGAGGGAACTCGAATGAAAAACTGTTTTTT. This translates into CASGGGNSNEKLFF.

The chain joins TRBV2 to TRBJ2-7; D not certain. With 3 bases removed from V and 5 bases from J, the gap between germline ends came to 14 bases. CDR3 length: 14 residues. CDR1 SNHLY and CDR2 FYNNEI come from the germline V gene. For the CDR3, the DNA is TGTGCCAGCAGTGAGGTCGGTCCCCCTAACGAGCAGTACTTC. Protein: CASSEVGPPNEQYF.

Written as DNA, the CDR3 is TGTGCCAGCAGCTTAGTGAGTTCCCGGGGGGGGAACACCGGGGAGCTGTTTTTT. Protein sequence: CASSLVSSRGGNTGELFF. The V gene is TRBV7-2, the J gene TRBJ2-2; 8 nucleotides align to TRBD2. V shed 1 base and J 1 base; nucleotides not matched to a gene: 8. This CDR3 spans 18 amino acids. Germline V gene lookup returns CDR1 SGHTA and CDR2 FQGNSA.

The V call is TRBV5-4, the J call TRBJ1-2; TRBD1 is a possible D gene (6 bases). V was trimmed by 0 bases and J by 7 bases, leaving 13 bases between them. This CDR3 spans 14 amino acids. Germline values: CDR1 SGHNT, CDR2 YYREEE (reference sequence). CDR3 loop: CASSLGGQDPGYTF. DNA of the CDR3: TGTGCCAGCAGCTTGGGGGGGCAGGACCCTGGCTACACCTTC.

The V gene is TRBV18, the J gene TRBJ2-5; D ambiguous. Germline lookup yields CDR1 KGHSH and CDR2 LQKENI. V was clipped by 4 bases and J by 3 bases, with 15 bases between them. The CDR3 extends over 15 amino acids. The CDR3 DNA follows: TGTGCCAGCTCACTCCGCACGGTCAAGAAAGAGACCCAGTACTTC. Translating gives CASSLRTVKKETQYF.

This clone was found once. The rearrangement joins TRBV18 to TRBJ2-7; 7 positions match TRBD1. The V gene's germline CDR1 is KGHSH and CDR2 LQKENI. The ends lost 1 base at V and 5 bases at J; junction bases unmatched: 14. This CDR3 is 17 amino acids long. The CDR3 sequence: CASSPLSTGQLVHEQYF. For the CDR3, the DNA is TGTGCCAGCTCACCACTATCCACGGGACAGCTTGTGCACGAGCAGTACTTC. Complete variable domain (other parts from reference TRBV18 and TRBJ2-7): NAGVMQNPRHLVRRRGQEARLRCSPMKGHSHVYWYRQLPEEGLKFMVYLQKENIIDESGMPKERFSAEFPKEGPSILRIQQVVRGDSAAYFCASSPLSTGQLVHEQYFGPGTRLTVT.